This TCR beta chain comes out of a study of blood T cell repertoires in COVID-19. The wider study: From T cells, B-cell-depleted T cells, or PBMCs came the material, which was cDNA or gDNA.

The repertoire was sequenced with immunoSEQ multiplex PCR; TCRdb's copy has only in-frame clones and lacks some. The repertoire holds 450,000 to 500,000 clones, with 80% to 90% as singletons. This CDR3 comprises 15 residues. J was trimmed by 0 bases and V by 3 bases; bases with no gene match: 3. Per the germline V gene, CDR1 is MGHRA and CDR2 is YSYEKL. V is TRBV4-1 and J is TRBJ2-7, with 9 bases lining up with TRBD1. The sample taken for sequencing was peripheral blood. The receptor comes from a human donor in a cohort sampled during active COVID-19. The CDR3 DNA follows: TGCGCCAGCAGCCATGGGACAGGGAGCTCCTACGAGCAGTACTTC. Protein: CASSHGTGSSYEQYF.